This T cell receptor beta chain emerged from a study of post-analysis software for immune sequencing data. About the study: The courses of disease that were included comprised relapsing-remitting, secondary progressive and progressive-relapsing multiple sclerosis.

Unique molecular identifiers had been added to the TCR beta cDNA libraries. One entry per CDR3 protein results from TCRdb running MiXCR on the PCR reads. This sample has 820,000 or so distinct CDR3 sequences, with about 53% found just once. The sample comprised blood. The receptor's source is a girl between 10 and 17 years old with multiple sclerosis.

This CDR3 reads CASSRWSLETNEKLFF. As DNA, the CDR3 is TGCGCCAGCAGCAGATGGAGTTTAGAAACTAATGAAAAACTGTTTTTT. This sequence joins TRBV5-1 and TRBJ1-4, with unresolved D. Germline lookup yields CDR1 SGHRS and CDR2 YFSETQ. Trimming cost V 4 bases and J 1 base, with 14 bases left between them. The length of the CDR3 is 16 residues.